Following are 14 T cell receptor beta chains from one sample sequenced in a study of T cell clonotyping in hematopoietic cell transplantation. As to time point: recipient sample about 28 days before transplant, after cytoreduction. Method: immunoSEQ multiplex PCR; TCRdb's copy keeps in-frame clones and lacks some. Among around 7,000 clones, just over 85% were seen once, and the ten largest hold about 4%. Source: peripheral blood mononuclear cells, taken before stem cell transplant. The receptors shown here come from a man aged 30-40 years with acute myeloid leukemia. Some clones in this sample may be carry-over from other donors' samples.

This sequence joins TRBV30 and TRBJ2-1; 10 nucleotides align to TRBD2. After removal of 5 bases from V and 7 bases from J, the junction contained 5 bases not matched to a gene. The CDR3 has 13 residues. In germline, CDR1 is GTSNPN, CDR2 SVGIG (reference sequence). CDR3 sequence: CAWGSGLANEQFF. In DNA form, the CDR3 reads TGTGCCTGGGGATCGGGACTAGCGAATGAGCAGTTCTTC.

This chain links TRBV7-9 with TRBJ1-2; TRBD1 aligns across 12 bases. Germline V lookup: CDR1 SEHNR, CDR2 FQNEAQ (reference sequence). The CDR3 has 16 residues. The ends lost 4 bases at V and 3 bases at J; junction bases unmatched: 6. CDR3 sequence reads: CASSWPGQGADYGYTF. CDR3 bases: TGTGCCAGCAGCTGGCCGGGACAGGGGGCGGACTATGGCTACACCTTC.

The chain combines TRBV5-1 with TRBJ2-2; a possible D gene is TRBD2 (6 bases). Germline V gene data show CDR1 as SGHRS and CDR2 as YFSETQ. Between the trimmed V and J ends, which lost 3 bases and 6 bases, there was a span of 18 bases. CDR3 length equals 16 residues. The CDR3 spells CASSSFAGSGPGELFF. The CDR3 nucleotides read TGCGCCAGCAGCTCGTTCGCCGGGAGCGGCCCCGGGGAGCTGTTTTTT.

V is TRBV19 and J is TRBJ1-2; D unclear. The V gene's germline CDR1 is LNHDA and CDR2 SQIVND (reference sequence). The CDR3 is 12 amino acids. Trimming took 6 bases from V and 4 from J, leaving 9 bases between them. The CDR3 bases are TGTGCCAGTAGGCCGGGCCCCTATGGCTACACCTTC. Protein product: CASRPGPYGYTF.

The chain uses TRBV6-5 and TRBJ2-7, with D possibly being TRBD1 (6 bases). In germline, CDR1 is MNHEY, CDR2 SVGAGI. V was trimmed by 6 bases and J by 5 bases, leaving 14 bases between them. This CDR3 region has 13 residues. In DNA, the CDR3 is TGTGCCAGCAGACAAGGGGGTCACGACGAGCAGTACTTC. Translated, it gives CASRQGGHDEQYF.

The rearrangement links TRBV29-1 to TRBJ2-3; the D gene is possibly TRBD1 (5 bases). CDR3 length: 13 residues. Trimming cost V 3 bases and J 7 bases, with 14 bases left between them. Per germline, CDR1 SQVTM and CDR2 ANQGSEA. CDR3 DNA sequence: TGCAGCGTTGACGGCAGGGTAGTAAATACGCAGTATTTT. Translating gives CSVDGRVVNTQYF.

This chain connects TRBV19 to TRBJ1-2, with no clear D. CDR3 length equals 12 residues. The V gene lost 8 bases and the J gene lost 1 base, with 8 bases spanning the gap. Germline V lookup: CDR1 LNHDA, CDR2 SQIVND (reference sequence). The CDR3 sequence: CASGEGNYGYTF. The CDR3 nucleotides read TGTGCCAGTGGGGAGGGTAACTATGGCTACACCTTC.

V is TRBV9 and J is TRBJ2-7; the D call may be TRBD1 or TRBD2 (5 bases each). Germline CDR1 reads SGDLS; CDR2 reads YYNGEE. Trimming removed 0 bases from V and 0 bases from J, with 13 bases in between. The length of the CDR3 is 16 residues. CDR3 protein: CASSVDGDGSSYEQYF. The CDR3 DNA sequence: TGTGCCAGCAGCGTAGACGGGGACGGCAGCTCCTACGAGCAGTACTTC.

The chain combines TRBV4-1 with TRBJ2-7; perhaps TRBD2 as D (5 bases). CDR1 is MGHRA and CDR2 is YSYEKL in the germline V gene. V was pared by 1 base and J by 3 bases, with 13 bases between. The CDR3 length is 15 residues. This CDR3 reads CASSQGTGNHYEQYF. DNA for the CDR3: TGCGCCAGCAGCCAAGGGACCGGGAACCACTACGAGCAGTACTTC.

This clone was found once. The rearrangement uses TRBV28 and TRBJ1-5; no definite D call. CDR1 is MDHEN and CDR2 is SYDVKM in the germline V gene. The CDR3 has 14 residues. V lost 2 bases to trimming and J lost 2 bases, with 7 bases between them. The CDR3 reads CASSLVAGNQPQHF. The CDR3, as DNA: TGTGCCAGCAGTTTAGTGGCGGGCAATCAGCCCCAGCATTTT.

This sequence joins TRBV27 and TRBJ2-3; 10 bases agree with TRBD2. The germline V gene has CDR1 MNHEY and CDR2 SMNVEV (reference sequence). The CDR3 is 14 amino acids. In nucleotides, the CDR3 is TGTACTAGCGGGACCTATACTACCACAGATACGCAGTATTTT. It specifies CTSGTYTTTDTQYF.

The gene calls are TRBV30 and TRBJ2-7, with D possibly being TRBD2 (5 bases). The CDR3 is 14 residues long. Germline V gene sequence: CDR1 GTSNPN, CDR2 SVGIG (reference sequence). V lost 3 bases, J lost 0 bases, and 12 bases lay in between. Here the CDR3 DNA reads TGTGCCTGGAGGGACCTGGGGAGCTCCTACGAGCAGTACTTC. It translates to CAWRDLGSSYEQYF.

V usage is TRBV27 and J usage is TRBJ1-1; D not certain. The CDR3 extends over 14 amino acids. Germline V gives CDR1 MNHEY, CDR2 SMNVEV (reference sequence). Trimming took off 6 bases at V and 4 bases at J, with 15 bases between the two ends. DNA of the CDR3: TGTGCCAGCAGAAAGGTGGGCCAAGGCACTGAAGCTTTCTTT. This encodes CASRKVGQGTEAFF.

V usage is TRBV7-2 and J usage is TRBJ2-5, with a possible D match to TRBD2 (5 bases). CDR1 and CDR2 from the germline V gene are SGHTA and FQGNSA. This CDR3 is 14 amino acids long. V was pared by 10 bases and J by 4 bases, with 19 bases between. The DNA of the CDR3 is TGTGCCACCGGGCTAGCCGGGATCAGAGAGACCCAGTACTTC. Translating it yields CATGLAGIRETQYF.